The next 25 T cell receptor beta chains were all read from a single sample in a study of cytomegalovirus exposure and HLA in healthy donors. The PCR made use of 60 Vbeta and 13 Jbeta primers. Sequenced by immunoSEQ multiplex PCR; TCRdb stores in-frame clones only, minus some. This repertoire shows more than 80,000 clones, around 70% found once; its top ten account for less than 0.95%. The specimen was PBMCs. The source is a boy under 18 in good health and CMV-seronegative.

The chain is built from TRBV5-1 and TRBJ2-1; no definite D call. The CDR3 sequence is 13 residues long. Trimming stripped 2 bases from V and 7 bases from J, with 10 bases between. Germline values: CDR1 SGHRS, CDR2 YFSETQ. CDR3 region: CASSLSQLNEQFF. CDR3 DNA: TGCGCCAGCAGCTTATCACAGCTGAATGAGCAGTTCTTC.

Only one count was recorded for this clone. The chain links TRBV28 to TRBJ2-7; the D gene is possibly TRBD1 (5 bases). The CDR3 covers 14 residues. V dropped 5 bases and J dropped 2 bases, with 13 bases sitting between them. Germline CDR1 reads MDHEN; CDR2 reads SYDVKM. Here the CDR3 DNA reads TGTGCCAGCAGTACGACAGTAGGAACCTACGAGCAGTACGTC. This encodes CASSTTVGTYEQYV.

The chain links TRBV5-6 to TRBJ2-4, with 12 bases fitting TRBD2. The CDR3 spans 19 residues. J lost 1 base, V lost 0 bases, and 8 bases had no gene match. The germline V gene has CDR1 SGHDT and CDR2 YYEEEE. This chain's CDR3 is CASSLGLAGVTGAKNIQYF. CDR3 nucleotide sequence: TGTGCCAGCAGCTTGGGACTAGCGGGAGTCACCGGGGCCAAAAACATTCAGTACTTC.

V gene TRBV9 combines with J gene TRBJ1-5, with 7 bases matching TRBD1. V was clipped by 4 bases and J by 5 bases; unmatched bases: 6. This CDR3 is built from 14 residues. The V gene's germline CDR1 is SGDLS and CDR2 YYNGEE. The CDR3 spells CASSHTGADQPQHF. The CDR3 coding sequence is TGTGCCAGCAGCCATACAGGGGCCGATCAGCCCCAGCATTTT.

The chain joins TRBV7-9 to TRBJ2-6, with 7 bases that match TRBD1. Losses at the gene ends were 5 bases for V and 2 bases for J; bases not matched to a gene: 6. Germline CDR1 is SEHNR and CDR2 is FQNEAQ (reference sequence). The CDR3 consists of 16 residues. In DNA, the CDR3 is TGTGCCAGCAGCGGACGACAGGGAACTGGGGCCAACGTCCTGACTTTC. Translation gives CASSGRQGTGANVLTF. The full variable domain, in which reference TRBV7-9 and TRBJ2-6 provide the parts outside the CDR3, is DTGVSQNPRHKITKRGQNVTFRCDPISEHNRLYWYRQTLGQGPEFLTYFQNEAQLEKSRLLSDRFSAERPKGSFSTLEIQRTEQGDSAMYLCASSGRQGTGANVLTFGAGSRLTVL.

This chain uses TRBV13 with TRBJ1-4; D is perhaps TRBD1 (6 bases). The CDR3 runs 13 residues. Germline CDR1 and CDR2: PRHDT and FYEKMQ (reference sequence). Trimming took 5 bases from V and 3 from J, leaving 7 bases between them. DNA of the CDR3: TGTGCCAGCAGCCCAGGGGCTAATGAAAAACTGTTTTTT. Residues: CASSPGANEKLFF.

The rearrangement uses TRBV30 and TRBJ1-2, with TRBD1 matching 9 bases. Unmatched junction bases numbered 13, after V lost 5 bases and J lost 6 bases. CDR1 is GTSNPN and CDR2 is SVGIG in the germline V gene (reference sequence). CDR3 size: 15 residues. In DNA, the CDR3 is TGTGCCTGGTCCGGGACAGGGCGCCTTGGGGATGGCTACACCTTC. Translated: CAWSGTGRLGDGYTF.

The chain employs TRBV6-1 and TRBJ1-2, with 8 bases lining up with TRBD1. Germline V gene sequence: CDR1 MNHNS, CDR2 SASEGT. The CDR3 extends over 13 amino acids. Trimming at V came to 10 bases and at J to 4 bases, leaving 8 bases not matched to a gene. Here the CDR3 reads CAMQGALGYGYTF. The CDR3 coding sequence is TGTGCCATGCAGGGGGCTCTCGGCTATGGCTACACCTTC.

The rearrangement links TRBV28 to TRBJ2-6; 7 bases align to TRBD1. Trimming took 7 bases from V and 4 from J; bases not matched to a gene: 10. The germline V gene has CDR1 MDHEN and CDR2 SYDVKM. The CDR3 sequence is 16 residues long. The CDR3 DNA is TGTGCCAGCACGAGACTGGGGACAGCCGGGGCCAACGTCCTGACTTTC. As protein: CASTRLGTAGANVLTF. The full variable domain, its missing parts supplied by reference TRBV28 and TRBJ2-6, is DVKVTQSSRYLVKRTGEKVFLECVQDMDHENMFWYRQDPGLGLRLIYFSYDVKMKEKGDIPEGYSVSREKKERFSLILESASTNQTSMYLCASTRLGTAGANVLTFGAGSRLTVL.

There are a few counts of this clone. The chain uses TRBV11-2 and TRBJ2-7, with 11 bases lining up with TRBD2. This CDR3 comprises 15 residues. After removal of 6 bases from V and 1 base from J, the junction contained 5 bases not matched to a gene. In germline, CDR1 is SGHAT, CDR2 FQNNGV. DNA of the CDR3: TGTGCCAGCAGTAATCTAGCGGGGGGTTCCTACGAGCAGTACTTC. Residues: CASSNLAGGSYEQYF.

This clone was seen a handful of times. The DNA for the CDR3 is TGTGCCAGCACCTCAACGGGTCAAGACACTGAAGCTTTCTTT. It codes for CASTSTGQDTEAFF. V usage is TRBV2 and J usage is TRBJ1-1; D is unresolved. Trimming cost V 7 bases and J 3 bases, with 15 bases left between them. The germline gives CDR1 SNHLY, CDR2 FYNNEI. The CDR3 totals 14 residues.

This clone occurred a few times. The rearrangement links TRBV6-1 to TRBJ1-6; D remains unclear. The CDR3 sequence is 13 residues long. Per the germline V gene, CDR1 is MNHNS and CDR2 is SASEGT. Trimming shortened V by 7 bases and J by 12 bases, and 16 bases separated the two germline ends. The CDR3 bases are TGTGCCAGCACCCCAAATCCAGGTGTACCCCTCCACTTT. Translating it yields CASTPNPGVPLHF.

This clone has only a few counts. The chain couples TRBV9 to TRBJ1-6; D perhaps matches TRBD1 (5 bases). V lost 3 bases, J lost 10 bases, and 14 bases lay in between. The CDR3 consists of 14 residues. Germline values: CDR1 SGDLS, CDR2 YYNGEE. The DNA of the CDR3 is TGTGCCAGCAGCGCCGACCCTTCAGGGTCACCCCTCCACTTT. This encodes CASSADPSGSPLHF. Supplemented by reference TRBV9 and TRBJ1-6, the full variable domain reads DSGVTQTPKHLITATGQRVTLRCSPRSGDLSVYWYQQSLDQGLQFLIQYYNGEERAKGNILERFSAQQFPDLHSELNLSSLELGDSALYFCASSADPSGSPLHFGNGTRLTVT.

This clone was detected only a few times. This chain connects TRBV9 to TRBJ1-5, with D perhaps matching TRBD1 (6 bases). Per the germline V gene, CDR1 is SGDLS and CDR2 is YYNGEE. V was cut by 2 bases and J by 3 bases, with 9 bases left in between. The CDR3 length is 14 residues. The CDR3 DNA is TGTGCCAGCAGCGTGGGGGACACCAATCAGCCCCAGCATTTT. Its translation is CASSVGDTNQPQHF. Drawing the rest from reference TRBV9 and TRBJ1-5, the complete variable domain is DSGVTQTPKHLITATGQRVTLRCSPRSGDLSVYWYQQSLDQGLQFLIQYYNGEERAKGNILERFSAQQFPDLHSELNLSSLELGDSALYFCASSVGDTNQPQHFGDGTRLSIL.

CDR3 nucleotide sequence: TGTGCCAGCAGCCCCGAGGTCTACGAGCAGTACTTC. Translation gives CASSPEVYEQYF. The chain links TRBV11-2 to TRBJ2-7; D is undetermined. The CDR3 covers 12 residues. The ends were cut back, 5 bases at V and 3 bases at J, with 8 bases in the middle. The V gene's germline CDR1 is SGHAT and CDR2 FQNNGV. Complete variable domain (other parts from reference TRBV11-2 and TRBJ2-7): EAGVAQSPRYKIIEKRQSVAFWCNPISGHATLYWYQQILGQGPKLLIQFQNNGVVDDSQLPKDRFSAERLKGVDSTLKIQPAKLEDSAVYLCASSPEVYEQYFGPGTRLTVT.

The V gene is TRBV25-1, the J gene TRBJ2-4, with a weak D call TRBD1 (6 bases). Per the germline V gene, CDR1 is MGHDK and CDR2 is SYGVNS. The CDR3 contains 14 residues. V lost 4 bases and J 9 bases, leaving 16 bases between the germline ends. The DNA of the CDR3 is TGTGCCAGCAGTGGCGAGACAGGTCCCAGCATTCAGTACTTC. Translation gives CASSGETGPSIQYF. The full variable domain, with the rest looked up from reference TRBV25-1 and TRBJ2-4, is EADIYQTPRYLVIGTGKKITLECSQTMGHDKMYWYQQDPGMELHLIHYSYGVNSTEKGDLSSESTVSRIRTEHFPLTLESARPSHTSQYLCASSGETGPSIQYFGAGTRLSVL.

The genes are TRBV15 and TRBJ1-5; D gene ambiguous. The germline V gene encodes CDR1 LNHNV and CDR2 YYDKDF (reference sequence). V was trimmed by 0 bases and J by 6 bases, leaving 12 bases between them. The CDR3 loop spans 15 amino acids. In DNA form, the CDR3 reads TGTGCCACCAGCAGAGATATAGGCACGGGTCAGCCCCAGCATTTT. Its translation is CATSRDIGTGQPQHF.

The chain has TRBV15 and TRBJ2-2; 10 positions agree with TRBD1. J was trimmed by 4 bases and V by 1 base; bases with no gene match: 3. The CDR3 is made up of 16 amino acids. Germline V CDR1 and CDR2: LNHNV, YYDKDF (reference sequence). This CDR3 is CATSRGTGGPTGELFF. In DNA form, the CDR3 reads TGTGCCACCAGCAGAGGGACAGGGGGACCCACCGGGGAGCTGTTTTTT.

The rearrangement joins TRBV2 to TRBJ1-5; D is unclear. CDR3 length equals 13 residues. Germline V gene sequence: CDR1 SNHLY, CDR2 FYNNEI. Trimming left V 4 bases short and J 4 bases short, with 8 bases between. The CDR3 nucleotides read TGTGCCAGCAGTGTCGTTCAGAATCAGCCCCAGCATTTT. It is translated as CASSVVQNQPQHF.

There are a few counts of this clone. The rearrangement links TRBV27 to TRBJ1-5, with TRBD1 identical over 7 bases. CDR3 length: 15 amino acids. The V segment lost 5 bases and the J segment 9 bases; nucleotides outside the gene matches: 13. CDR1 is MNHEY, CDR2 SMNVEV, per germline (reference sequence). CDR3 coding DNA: TGTGCCAGCAGTCCCTTAGACAGGGCCACTAGGCCCCAGCATTTT. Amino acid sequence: CASSPLDRATRPQHF.

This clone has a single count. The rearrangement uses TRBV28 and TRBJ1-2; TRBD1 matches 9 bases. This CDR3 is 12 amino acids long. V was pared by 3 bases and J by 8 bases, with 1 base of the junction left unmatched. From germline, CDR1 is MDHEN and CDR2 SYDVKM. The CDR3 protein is CASSFTGGGYTF. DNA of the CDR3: TGTGCCAGCAGTTTCACAGGGGGCGGCTACACCTTC.

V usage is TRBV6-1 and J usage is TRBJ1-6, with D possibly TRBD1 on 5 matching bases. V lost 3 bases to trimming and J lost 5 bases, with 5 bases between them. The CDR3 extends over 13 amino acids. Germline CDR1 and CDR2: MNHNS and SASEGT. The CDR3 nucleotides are TGTGCCAGCAGTGACAGGGATAATTCACCCCTCCACTTT. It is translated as CASSDRDNSPLHF.

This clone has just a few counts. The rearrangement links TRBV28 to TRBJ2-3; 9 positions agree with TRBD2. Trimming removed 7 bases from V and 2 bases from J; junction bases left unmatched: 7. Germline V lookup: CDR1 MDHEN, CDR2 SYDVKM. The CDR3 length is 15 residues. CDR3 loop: CASTPTSGSTDTQYF. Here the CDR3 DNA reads TGTGCCAGCACTCCTACTAGCGGGTCCACAGATACGCAGTATTTT.

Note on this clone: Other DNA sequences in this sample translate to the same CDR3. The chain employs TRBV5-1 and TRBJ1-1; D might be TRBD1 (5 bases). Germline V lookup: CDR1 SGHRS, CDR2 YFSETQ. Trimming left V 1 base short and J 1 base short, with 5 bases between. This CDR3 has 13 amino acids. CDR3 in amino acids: CASSLTGNTEAFF. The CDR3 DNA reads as TGCGCCAGCAGCTTGACAGGGAACACTGAAGCTTTCTTT.

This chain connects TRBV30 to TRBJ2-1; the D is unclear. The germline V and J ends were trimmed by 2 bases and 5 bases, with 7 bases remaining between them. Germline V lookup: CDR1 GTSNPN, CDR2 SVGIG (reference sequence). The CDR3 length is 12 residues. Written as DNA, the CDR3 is TGTGCCTGGAGTCCGGTTCACAATGAGCAGTTCTTC. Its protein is CAWSPVHNEQFF.